Listed here are 12 T cell receptor beta chains from one sample, sequenced in a study of T cell repertoires in cytomegalovirus infection. These receptors have no identified antigens. In TCRdb, the reads were re-called with MiXCR into one record per CDR3 protein. The table records 100,000 to 150,000 distinct CDR3 sequences, more than 25% of them present only once. This sample comprised CD8+ T cells from cultured PBMCs, obtained from culture after CMV antigen stimulation. The receptors come from a human donor in good health (CMV status not recorded). Some clones in this sample may be carry-over from other donors' samples.

The rearrangement links TRBV4-3 to TRBJ1-2, with D possibly matching TRBD1 (5 bases). Looked up from germline, CDR1 is LGHNA and CDR2 is YSLEER. There are 13 residues in the CDR3. Trimming took 8 bases from V and 6 from J, leaving 16 bases between them. The CDR3 loop is CASRSREVDGYTF. The CDR3 coding sequence is TGCGCCAGCCGCAGCAGGGAGGTAGATGGCTACACCTTC.

The chain carries TRBV20-1 and TRBJ2-1; 10 bases are shared with TRBD2. J was trimmed by 6 bases and V by 7 bases; bases with no gene match: 3. Germline loops: CDR1 DFQATT, CDR2 SNEGSKA (reference sequence). The CDR3 covers 12 residues. The CDR3 here is CSGERGGNEQFF. The CDR3 DNA follows: TGCAGTGGGGAGCGGGGGGGCAATGAGCAGTTCTTC.

Concerning this clonotype itself: A much larger clone is a single base away; this may be a read error. The rearrangement links TRBV28 to TRBJ1-1; no definite D call. This CDR3 is built from 14 residues. The germline V gene has CDR1 MDHEN and CDR2 SYDVKM. This CDR3 is CASSPPPLNTETFF. In nucleotides, the CDR3 is TGTGCCAGCAGTCCACCACCTTTAAACACTGAAACTTTCTTT.

The rearrangement links TRBV10-3 to TRBJ1-5; 8 bases fit TRBD1. The germline V gene encodes CDR1 ENHRY and CDR2 SYGVKD. The CDR3 contains 16 residues. Unmatched junction bases numbered 7, after V lost 0 bases and J lost 6 bases. CDR3 nucleotide sequence: TGTGCCATCAGTGAGTCGACAGGGGAAGGGGGTCAGCCCCAGCATTTT. Translating it yields CAISESTGEGGQPQHF.

This clonotype was seen at least ten times. The chain uses TRBV7-2 and TRBJ2-7; D gene uncertain. V lost 3 bases to trimming and J lost 4 bases, with 13 bases between them. Germline V lookup: CDR1 SGHTA, CDR2 FQGNSA. CDR3 length equals 14 residues. CDR3 DNA sequence: TGTGCCAGCAGCTTCGGCACAGCAAGATACGAGCAGTACTTC. Amino acids: CASSFGTARYEQYF.

The rearrangement joins TRBV4-2 to TRBJ2-1; TRBD2 might be the D (6 bases). CDR1 LGHNA and CDR2 YNFKEQ come from the germline V gene. This CDR3 is 17 amino acids long. V lost 0 bases and J lost 0, with 12 bases in between. For the CDR3, the DNA is TGTGCCAGCAGCCAAGATGGGGAGGCGGCCTCCTACAATGAGCAGTTCTTC. Translation gives CASSQDGEAASYNEQFF.

The gene calls are TRBV12-3 or TRBV12-4 and TRBJ2-1; 11 bases align to TRBD2. Germline trimming cut 3 bases from V and 4 bases from J; bases unmatched to any gene: 5. The CDR3 has 16 residues. The CDR3 sequence: CASSFRLAGIYNEQFF. The CDR3 DNA sequence: TGTGCCAGCAGTTTCCGACTAGCGGGGATTTACAATGAGCAGTTCTTC.

This clonotype was detected many times. The chain carries TRBV5-5 and TRBJ2-5; D may correspond to TRBD1 or TRBD2 (6 bases each). The CDR3 length is 14 residues. The V end was cut by 0 bases, the J end by 5 bases, with 11 bases between. Germline CDR1 and CDR2: SGHKS and YYEKEE (reference sequence). The CDR3 nucleotides are TGTGCCAGCAGCTTGGCCGTAGGGGGGGAGACCCAGTACTTC. Translation gives CASSLAVGGETQYF.

This chain connects TRBV7-8 to TRBJ1-5; maybe TRBD1 (5 bases). The V gene's germline CDR1 is SGHVS and CDR2 FQNEAQ. The CDR3 spans 17 residues. With 2 bases removed from V and 4 bases from J, the gap between germline ends came to 18 bases. This CDR3 reads CASSLLRGGRQNQPQHF. As DNA, the CDR3 is TGTGCCAGCAGCTTACTGAGGGGAGGGAGGCAGAATCAGCCCCAGCATTTT.

This clonotype was observed a few times. The chain joins TRBV28 to TRBJ1-6; no definite D call. This CDR3 has 12 amino acids. Germline V gene data show CDR1 as MDHEN and CDR2 as SYDVKM. Between the trimmed V and J ends, which lost 5 bases and 13 bases, there was a span of 12 bases. In nucleotides, the CDR3 is TGTGCCAGCAGTCGTGGATACTCGCCCCTCCACTTT. Translating gives CASSRGYSPLHF.

The chain links TRBV10-3 to TRBJ2-1; no firm D call. Germline V gives CDR1 ENHRY, CDR2 SYGVKD. This CDR3 comprises 14 residues. Trimming left V 4 bases short and J 5 bases short, with 12 bases between. The CDR3 sequence is CAISVVFRNNEQFF. The CDR3, as DNA: TGTGCCATCAGTGTAGTGTTTCGGAACAATGAGCAGTTCTTC.

This clonotype was counted once. The chain combines TRBV7-9 with TRBJ2-2, with 12 bases matching TRBD2. The CDR3 contains 16 residues. Germline-derived CDR1 and CDR2 are SEHNR and FQNEAQ (reference sequence). The trim removed 5 bases at V and 5 bases at J, leaving 6 bases unmatched. CDR3 region: CASSLTSGGWTGELFF. The CDR3 nucleotides read TGTGCCAGCAGCCTGACTAGCGGGGGATGGACCGGGGAGCTGTTTTTT. The variable domain in full, with the rest retrieved from reference TRBV7-9 and TRBJ2-2, is DTGVSQNPRHKITKRGQNVTFRCDPISEHNRLYWYRQTLGQGPEFLTYFQNEAQLEKSRLLSDRFSAERPKGSFSTLEIQRTEQGDSAMYLCASSLTSGGWTGELFFGEGSRLTVL.